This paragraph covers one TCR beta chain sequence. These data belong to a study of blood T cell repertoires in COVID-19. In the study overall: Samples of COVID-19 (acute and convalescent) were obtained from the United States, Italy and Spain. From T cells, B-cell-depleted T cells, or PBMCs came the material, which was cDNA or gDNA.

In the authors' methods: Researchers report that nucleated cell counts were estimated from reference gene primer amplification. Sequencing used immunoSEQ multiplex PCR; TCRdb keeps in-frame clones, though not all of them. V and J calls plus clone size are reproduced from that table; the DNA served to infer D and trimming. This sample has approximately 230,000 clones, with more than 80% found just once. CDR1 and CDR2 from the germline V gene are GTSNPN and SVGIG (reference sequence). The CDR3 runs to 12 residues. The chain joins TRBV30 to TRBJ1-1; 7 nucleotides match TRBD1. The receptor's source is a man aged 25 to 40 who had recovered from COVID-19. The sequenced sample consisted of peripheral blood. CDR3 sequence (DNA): TGTGCTTGTAGGGGGCAAGGCACTGAAGCTTTCTTT. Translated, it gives CACRGQGTEAFF.